What follows describes a single T cell receptor (beta chain). Its specificity is not known. Next came a second PCR, run for about 7 to 12 cycles, which used a sample-barcoded 5' primer along with a J-beta primer mix. TCRdb used MiXCR to reprocess the 5' RACE reads, holding one entry per CDR3 protein. Among about 570,000 distinct CDR3 sequences, 27% were seen once, and the ten largest hold less than 20%. This sample stems from a study of blood T cells in healthy people across ages. Findings of the study overall: Unsorted PBMC material precluded a definitive naive versus antigen-experienced comparison. Both naive CD4+ cell counts and diversity were greater in long-lived donors than in aged donors.

The germline gives CDR1 ENHRY, CDR2 SYGVKD. The germline V and J ends were trimmed by 5 bases and 4 bases, with 11 bases remaining between them. The CDR3 consists of 13 residues. This clonotype was obtained from a woman in her 70s in good health. The sequencing sample was made of blood. This chain connects TRBV10-3 to TRBJ1-2; no clear D gene. DNA of the CDR3: TGTGCCATCAGTACTGAGGCTATCTATGGCTACACCTTC. Translation: CAISTEAIYGYTF.